The 29 T cell receptor beta chains listed next were all sequenced from one sample in a study of pediatric ulcerative colitis. Profiling relied on immunoSEQ multiplex PCR, and the TCRdb table lists in-frame clones only, not all of them. The sample consists of about 36,000 clones, less than 85% of them appearing once. Input material: blood. Receptors originate from a girl aged 5-17 years with moderate ulcerative colitis.

In its sample, this clone was seen a few times. The V call is TRBV9, the J call TRBJ1-4; D gene uncertain. V lost 0 bases and J 5 bases, leaving 11 bases between the germline ends. Germline CDR1 SGDLS, CDR2 YYNGEE. The CDR3 is made up of 15 amino acids. This CDR3 is CASSVGAGLNEKLFF. CDR3 in DNA: TGTGCCAGCAGCGTAGGTGCAGGATTAAATGAAAAACTGTTTTTT.

J is TRBJ1-2 and V is TRBV7-8; maybe TRBD1 (6 bases). The CDR3 runs 14 residues. Between the trimmed V and J ends, which lost 4 bases and 1 base, there was a span of 10 bases. Per germline, CDR1 SGHVS and CDR2 FQNEAQ. This CDR3 is CASSWRTDNYGYTF. The CDR3 nucleotides read TGTGCCAGCAGCTGGAGGACAGATAACTATGGCTACACCTTC.

V gene TRBV7-5 combines with J gene TRBJ1-4; TRBD1, the table's D call, was not compared with the DNA. TRBV7-5 has pseudogene status. The CDR3 extends over 15 amino acids. CDR3 sequence: CASSQRTTRNEKLFF. CDR3 nucleotides: TGTGCCAGCAGCCAGAGGACAACCAGGAATGAAAAACTGTTTTTT.

This chain uses TRBV7-9 with TRBJ2-1, with TRBD2 matching 9 bases. Germline CDR1 reads SEHNR; CDR2 reads FQNEAQ (reference sequence). V shed 4 bases and J 9 bases; nucleotides not matched to a gene: 10. The CDR3 is made up of 15 amino acids. The CDR3 reads CASSSVAGVFLEQFF. As DNA, the CDR3 is TGTGCCAGCAGCTCCGTAGCGGGAGTCTTCCTTGAGCAGTTCTTC. The entire variable domain, with the rest obtained from reference TRBV7-9 and TRBJ2-1, is as follows: DTGVSQNPRHKITKRGQNVTFRCDPISEHNRLYWYRQTLGQGPEFLTYFQNEAQLEKSRLLSDRFSAERPKGSFSTLEIQRTEQGDSAMYLCASSSVAGVFLEQFFGPGTRLTVL.

The chain uses TRBV19 and TRBJ2-2; 7 bases map to TRBD1. The germline CDR1 and CDR2 sequences are LNHDA and SQIVND (reference sequence). The CDR3 runs to 16 residues. The trim removed 6 bases at V and 2 bases at J, leaving 9 bases unmatched. The DNA for the CDR3 is TGTGCCAGTAGCCGCCGGGACAGACCCAACACCGGGGAGCTGTTTTTT. Its protein product is CASSRRDRPNTGELFF. Variable domain in full (rest from reference TRBV19 and TRBJ2-2): DGGITQSPKYLFRKEGQNVTLSCEQNLNHDAMYWYRQDPGQGLRLIYYSQIVNDFQKGDIAEGYSVSREKKESFPLTVTSAQKNPTAFYLCASSRRDRPNTGELFFGEGSRLTVL.

This sequence joins TRBV29-1 and TRBJ1-2, with D uncertain. The ends were cut back, 2 bases at V and 1 base at J, with 14 bases in the middle. The CDR3 totals 15 residues. Germline V gene lookup returns CDR1 SQVTM and CDR2 ANQGSEA. The CDR3 bases are TGCAGCGTTGAAAACTGGCAGGTTGTTAACTATGGCTACACCTTC. Its protein is CSVENWQVVNYGYTF.

The chain carries TRBV6-1 and TRBJ2-7; no reliable D call. The length of the CDR3 is 12 residues. CDR1 is MNHNS, CDR2 SASEGT, per germline. The V gene lost 8 bases and the J gene lost 1 base, with 9 bases spanning the gap. Here the CDR3 reads CASSGLSYEQYF. CDR3 coding DNA: TGTGCCAGCTCTGGCCTGTCCTACGAGCAGTACTTC.

The table lists this clone with a count of one. The CDR3 spells CASSLAWSGGGYEQFF. CDR3 in DNA: TGTGCCAGCAGCTTAGCGTGGTCGGGCGGGGGGTATGAGCAGTTCTTC. The chain employs TRBV7-2 and TRBJ2-1, with TRBD2 identical over 8 bases. CDR3 length equals 16 residues. Germline loops: CDR1 SGHTA, CDR2 FQGNSA. V lost 0 bases and J lost 8; bases outside the gene matches: 9. Using reference TRBV7-2 and TRBJ2-1 for the parts outside the CDR3, the full variable domain is GAGVSQSPSNKVTEKGKDVELRCDPISGHTALYWYRQSLGQGLEFLIYFQGNSAPDKSGLPSDRFSAERTGGSVSTLTIQRTQQEDSAVYLCASSLAWSGGGYEQFFGPGTRLTVL.

This clone has just a few counts. V and J are TRBV10-3 and TRBJ1-2; D not certain. CDR3 size: 11 residues. Looked up from germline, CDR1 is ENHRY and CDR2 is SYGVKD. Trimming cost V 10 bases and J 4 bases, with 10 bases left between them. CDR3 nucleotides: TGTGCCACCAACGGGGTCTATGGCTACACCTTC. It codes for CATNGVYGYTF.

This rearrangement joins TRBV10-2 to TRBJ2-5; no clear D gene. CDR3 length: 16 amino acids. The V gene's germline CDR1 is WSHSY and CDR2 SAAADI. V shed 0 bases and J shed 1 base, with 12 bases lying between them. Here the CDR3 DNA reads TGCGCCAGCAGTGAGTCGAGGCAGGTGGGCCAAGAGACCCAGTACTTC. It translates to CASSESRQVGQETQYF.

The gene calls are TRBV2 and TRBJ1-1; D unresolved. The V gene's germline CDR1 is SNHLY and CDR2 FYNNEI. V gave up 6 bases and J gave up 0 bases, with 17 bases separating them. The CDR3 runs 16 residues. CDR3 protein: CASREGLPPVNTEAFF. CDR3 in DNA: TGTGCCAGCAGGGAGGGCTTGCCTCCCGTGAACACTGAAGCTTTCTTT.

The V and J genes are TRBV9 and TRBJ2-1, with D perhaps TRBD1 (5 bases). The CDR3 covers 16 residues. The germline V and J ends were trimmed by 3 bases and 1 base, with 14 bases remaining between them. Germline CDR1 is SGDLS and CDR2 is YYNGEE. CDR3: CASSGGAAPSYNEQFF. The CDR3 nucleotides read TGTGCCAGCAGCGGGGGCGCGGCTCCTTCCTACAATGAGCAGTTCTTC.

The chain is built from TRBV5-1 and TRBJ1-5; D possibly corresponds to TRBD1 (5 bases). V was trimmed by 5 bases and J by 2 bases, leaving 14 bases between them. The CDR3 extends over 15 amino acids. The germline V gene has CDR1 SGHRS and CDR2 YFSETQ. The CDR3 sequence is CASRRGGEGNQPQHF. In DNA, the CDR3 is TGCGCCAGCAGGAGGGGCGGCGAGGGCAATCAGCCCCAGCATTTT.

This clone was picked up one time. V is TRBV27 and J is TRBJ2-4; D may be TRBD1 (6 bases). Germline V gives CDR1 MNHEY, CDR2 SMNVEV (reference sequence). This CDR3 contains 17 residues. V lost 5 bases to trimming and J lost 0 bases, with 17 bases between them. DNA of the CDR3: TGTGCCAGCAGTGCAGCCGGGACACCCCTAGCCAAAAACATTCAGTACTTC. Translation gives CASSAAGTPLAKNIQYF.

The chain joins TRBV6-5 to TRBJ2-7, with D possibly being TRBD1 (6 bases). Looked up from germline, CDR1 is MNHEY and CDR2 is SVGAGI. The CDR3 loop spans 14 amino acids. Trimming stripped 2 bases from V and 3 bases from J, with 11 bases between. CDR3 amino acids: CASSYRAGVYEQYF. In nucleotides, the CDR3 is TGTGCCAGCAGTTACAGGGCAGGGGTCTACGAGCAGTACTTC.

The chain has TRBV6-5 and TRBJ1-1, with D possibly TRBD1 on 6 matching bases. The CDR3 contains 15 residues. The germline V gene has CDR1 MNHEY and CDR2 SVGAGI. Deletions cut 6 bases from V and 1 base from J, with 15 bases between. CDR3 nucleotides: TGTGCCAGCAGGGTGGACCGGACAGCGAACACTGAAGCTTTCTTT. Translating it yields CASRVDRTANTEAFF.

The genes are TRBV5-6 and TRBJ2-4, with D tentatively TRBD2 (5 bases). The V gene's germline CDR1 is SGHDT and CDR2 YYEEEE. CDR3 length equals 14 residues. The V end was cut by 4 bases, the J end by 8 bases, with 16 bases between. CDR3 nucleotides: TGTGCCAGCAGCCGCCTTTTGGGAGAGGACATTCAGTACTTC. Translating it yields CASSRLLGEDIQYF.

On this clone: One end of the junction varies from germline; a read error may be responsible. This chain connects TRBV7-2 to TRBJ1-2; the match to TRBD1 covers 9 bases. This CDR3 spans 16 amino acids. Germline loops: CDR1 SGHTA, CDR2 FQGNSA. DNA for the CDR3: TGTGCCAGCAGCCCTCGGACAGGGGTCGAGCAGGTTTGGTCCCCCTTC. Amino acids: CASSPRTGVEQVWSPF.

The chain employs TRBV7-9 and TRBJ1-2; D unclear. CDR1 SEHNR and CDR2 FQNEAQ come from the germline V gene (reference sequence). The CDR3 loop spans 13 amino acids. V lost 8 bases to trimming and J lost 6 bases, with 16 bases between them. As DNA, the CDR3 is TGTGCCAGCTCCCGCCCCGGAACGGATGGCTACACCTTC. It encodes CASSRPGTDGYTF.

The chain recombines TRBV7-9 with TRBJ2-3, with TRBD2 matching 15 bases. The CDR3 totals 17 residues. V was pared by 5 bases and J by 5 bases, with 8 bases of the junction left unmatched. Germline CDR1 reads SEHNR; CDR2 reads FQNEAQ (reference sequence). In nucleotides, the CDR3 is TGTGCCAGCAGCGCCTGGACTAGCGGGGGGGCCAGAGATACGCAGTATTTT. Encoded protein: CASSAWTSGGARDTQYF.

The chain carries TRBV7-2 and TRBJ2-7, with TRBD1 matching 11 bases. CDR1 is SGHTA, CDR2 FQGNSA, per germline. V lost 7 bases, J lost 2 bases, and 4 bases stayed unmatched. This CDR3 has 14 residues. The CDR3 reads CASTLGQGAYEQYF. CDR3 DNA: TGTGCCAGCACCCTGGGACAGGGGGCCTACGAGCAGTACTTC.

V and J are TRBV5-6 and TRBJ2-7; no clear D gene. Germline CDR1 and CDR2: SGHDT and YYEEEE. CDR3 length: 12 residues. Deletions cut 1 base from V and 0 bases from J, with 2 bases between. The CDR3 DNA reads TGTGCCAGCAGCTTGTACTCCTACGAGCAGTACTTC. Translation gives CASSLYSYEQYF.

This clone showed up just once. The chain joins TRBV27 to TRBJ1-1; 9 bases are a match to TRBD1. V lost 2 bases, J lost 4 bases, and 5 bases stayed unmatched. Germline loops: CDR1 MNHEY, CDR2 SMNVEV (reference sequence). This CDR3 contains 15 residues. CDR3 amino acids: CASSLGRQGVTEAFF. The CDR3 DNA follows: TGTGCCAGCAGTTTAGGACGACAGGGGGTCACTGAAGCTTTCTTT.

This clone showed up just once. The V call is TRBV6-1, the J call TRBJ1-1, with 10 positions matching TRBD1. CDR3 length equals 18 residues. Germline V lookup: CDR1 MNHNS, CDR2 SASEGT. The ends lost 2 bases at V and 4 bases at J; junction bases unmatched: 13. CDR3 region: CASSEIPGTGVQRTEAFF. The CDR3 nucleotides are TGTGCCAGCAGTGAAATACCCGGGACAGGGGTTCAGCGCACTGAAGCTTTCTTT.

The chain links TRBV25-1 to TRBJ1-2, with D maybe TRBD1 (6 bases). V lost 8 bases to trimming and J lost 6 bases, with 13 bases between them. This CDR3 contains 12 residues. Germline V gives CDR1 MGHDK, CDR2 SYGVNS. The DNA of the CDR3 is TGTGCCAGCGGAAGGACAGAAAATGGCTACACCTTC. Translation: CASGRTENGYTF.

This chain joins TRBV5-1 and TRBJ2-7; 8 positions agree with TRBD1. In germline, CDR1 is SGHRS, CDR2 YFSETQ. This CDR3 comprises 14 residues. Unmatched junction bases numbered 2, after V lost 0 bases and J lost 3 bases. The CDR3: CASSLVTGGYEQYF. CDR3 in DNA: TGCGCCAGCAGCTTGGTTACAGGGGGCTACGAGCAGTACTTC.

The rearrangement joins TRBV11-2 to TRBJ2-1; D is uncertain. Per the germline V gene, CDR1 is SGHAT and CDR2 is FQNNGV. Trimming removed 5 bases from V and 0 bases from J, with 11 bases in between. The CDR3 is 15 amino acids. Here the CDR3 DNA reads TGTGCCAGCAGCCCCACTACGAGCTCCTACAATGAGCAGTTCTTC. Its translation: CASSPTTSSYNEQFF.

This clone was detected a few times. The chain is built from TRBV18 and TRBJ1-5; unclear D gene. The CDR3 extends over 15 amino acids. Germline lookup yields CDR1 KGHSH and CDR2 LQKENI. V lost 2 bases, J lost 1 base, and 9 bases lay in between. The CDR3 nucleotides are TGTGCCAGCTCACCATCCGTAGGGAGCAATCAGCCCCAGCATTTT. This encodes CASSPSVGSNQPQHF.

This rearrangement joins TRBV4-1 to TRBJ2-1, with 8 positions matching TRBD2. The CDR3 has 16 amino acids. V shed 3 bases, J shed 8 bases, and the junction held 12 bases outside the gene matches. Germline V gives CDR1 MGHRA, CDR2 YSYEKL. The CDR3 nucleotides read TGCGCCAGCAGCCACCGAACTAGCGGAATGGGGGATGAGCAGTTCTTC. This translates into CASSHRTSGMGDEQFF.